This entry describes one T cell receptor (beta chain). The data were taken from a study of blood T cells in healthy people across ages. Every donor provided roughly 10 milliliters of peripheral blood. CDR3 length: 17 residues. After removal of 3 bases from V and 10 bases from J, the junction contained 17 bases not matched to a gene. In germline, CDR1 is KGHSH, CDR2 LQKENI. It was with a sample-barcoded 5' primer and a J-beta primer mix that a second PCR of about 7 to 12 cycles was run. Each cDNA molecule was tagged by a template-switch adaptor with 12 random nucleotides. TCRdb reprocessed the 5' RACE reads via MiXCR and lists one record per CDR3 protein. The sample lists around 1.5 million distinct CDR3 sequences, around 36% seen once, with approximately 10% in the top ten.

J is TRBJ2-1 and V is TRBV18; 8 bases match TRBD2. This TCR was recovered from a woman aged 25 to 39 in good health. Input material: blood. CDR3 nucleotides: TGTGCCAGCTCACCGTCGGTAGCGGGAATCTCAATGGAAGAGCAGTTCTTC. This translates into CASSPSVAGISMEEQFF.